At least ten counts were recorded for the clone carrying this T cell receptor (beta chain). The target antigen is unknown. Amplification of TCR beta CDR3 regions was performed using RNA transcripts as template. The HTBI primer set served for first-round RT-PCR of the TCR CDR3. TCRdb ran MiXCR on the multiplex PCR reads and lists one entry per CDR3 protein. The repertoire holds approximately 600,000 distinct CDR3 sequences, 15% to 20% seen once, with around 3.9% in the top ten. The data originate from a study of T cells in Graves' hyperthyroidism and ophthalmopathy. The CDR3 is 12 amino acids. The ends were cut back, 4 bases at V and 10 bases at J, with 13 bases in the middle. The germline CDR1 and CDR2 sequences are SGHAT and FQNNGV. Study-wide results and caveats: Before onset, ophthalmopathy was predicted by the model a median approximately 6.6 months earlier. Most thyroid clonotypes with frequency above 0.001 were detected in blood.

It was considered stable Graves' hyperthyroidism when ophthalmopathy did not progress within 18 months. Fresh 10 ml peripheral blood yielded PBMCs. The origin of this receptor is a woman aged 25-40 years with Graves' hyperthyroidism. Sample: blood. The rearrangement joins TRBV11-2 to TRBJ2-5, with D possibly being TRBD1 (6 bases). The CDR3 DNA sequence: TGTGCCAGCAGCTCCGACAGGTTTTTCCAGTACTTC. It yields the protein CASSSDRFFQYF.